One sample yielded the 20 T cell receptor beta chains listed below, sequenced in a study of blood T cell repertoires in COVID-19 (dated by TCRdb to between 2020 and 2021). The method behind the library was the immunoSEQ multiplex PCR assay. TCRdb stores this immuneACCESS table with in-frame sequences only. Part of the clones is absent; in the studies checked, under half of the shortfall reflects unresolved V genes, and no reason is known for the rest. In this sample the table shows about 60,000 clones, 91% of which occur a single time. Approximately 7.5% of the sample comes from the top ten. The sample was peripheral blood. Receptors were obtained from a human donor in a cohort sampled during active COVID-19.

The V gene is TRBV7-8, the J gene TRBJ2-1; 9 nucleotides agree with TRBD2. The germline CDR1 and CDR2 sequences are SGHVS and FQNEAQ. The CDR3 is made up of 15 amino acids. The J segment lost 5 bases and the V segment lost 6 bases, leaving 8 bases of the junction unmatched. The CDR3 here is CASRPFAGGDNEQFF. The CDR3 region has the DNA TGTGCCAGCAGGCCCTTTGCGGGGGGGGACAATGAGCAGTTCTTC.

This chain joins TRBV25-1 and TRBJ2-7, with 9 bases aligning to TRBD2. The V gene end was trimmed by 3 bases and the J gene end by 0 bases; junction bases not matched to a gene: 6. CDR1 is MGHDK, CDR2 SYGVNS, per germline. The CDR3 length is 16 residues. The CDR3 region is CASSDGTSWDSYEQYF. The CDR3 nucleotides are TGTGCCAGCAGTGATGGGACTAGCTGGGACTCCTACGAGCAGTACTTC.

The rearrangement uses TRBV5-1 and TRBJ2-1; 9 positions agree with TRBD1. Germline V lookup: CDR1 SGHRS, CDR2 YFSETQ. V trimming: 2 bases; J trimming: 1 base; junction bases outside the gene matches: 4. CDR3 length: 16 amino acids. CDR3: CASSFAGQGSYNEQFF. CDR3 sequence (DNA): TGCGCCAGCAGCTTTGCCGGACAGGGGTCCTACAATGAGCAGTTCTTC.

V gene TRBV7-2 combines with J gene TRBJ2-1; D might be TRBD2 (6 bases). CDR3 length: 16 residues. The V end lost 5 bases, the J end lost 3 bases, and 17 bases lay between the germline ends. Germline values: CDR1 SGHTA, CDR2 FQGNSA. The chain's CDR3 is CASSRQRRGDYNEQFF. The CDR3 region has the DNA TGTGCCAGCAGCCGCCAGCGCCGCGGGGACTACAATGAGCAGTTCTTC.

The genes are TRBV11-2 and TRBJ1-2; 9 positions agree with TRBD1. V was pared by 1 base and J by 7 bases, with 7 bases of the junction left unmatched. Germline CDR1 is SGHAT and CDR2 is FQNNGV. The CDR3 is 15 residues long. The CDR3: CASSLVEGQGAGYTF. The CDR3 DNA sequence: TGTGCCAGCAGCTTAGTGGAGGGACAGGGCGCTGGCTACACCTTC.

The genes are TRBV7-9 and TRBJ1-4; tentative D call: TRBD1 (6 bases). The length of the CDR3 is 16 residues. Per germline, CDR1 SEHNR and CDR2 FQNEAQ (reference sequence). Between the trimmed V and J ends, which lost 5 bases and 0 bases, there was a span of 13 bases. The chain's CDR3 is CASSRRTGTTNEKLFF. Written as DNA, the CDR3 is TGTGCCAGCAGCCGACGAACAGGGACAACTAATGAAAAACTGTTTTTT.

This sequence joins TRBV3-1 (or the pseudogene TRBV3-2) and TRBJ1-2; 9 bases agree with TRBD1. CDR3 length equals 17 residues. The J segment lost 3 bases and the V segment lost 0 bases, leaving 8 bases of the junction unmatched. Germline V gene data show CDR1 as LGHDT and CDR2 as YNNKEL (reference sequence). CDR3 region: CASSQEEDRGVDYGYTF. The CDR3, as DNA: TGTGCCAGCAGCCAAGAAGAGGACAGGGGCGTTGACTATGGCTACACCTTC.

V gene TRBV6-5 combines with J gene TRBJ1-1; the D is unclear. Per germline, CDR1 MNHEY and CDR2 SVGAGI. The CDR3 is 11 residues long. The germline V and J ends were trimmed by 7 bases and 3 bases, with 6 bases remaining between them. The CDR3 sequence is CASIGDTEAFF. The CDR3 DNA is TGTGCCAGCATCGGGGACACTGAAGCTTTCTTT.

The J gene is TRBJ2-2, the V gene TRBV11-1, with TRBD1 matching 7 bases. Germline CDR1 is SGHAT and CDR2 is FQDESV (reference sequence). This CDR3 is built from 16 residues. V lost 5 bases, J lost 0 bases, and 6 bases stayed unmatched. The CDR3 reads CASSDGTASNTGELFF. The DNA for the CDR3 is TGTGCCAGCAGCGACGGGACAGCCTCGAACACCGGGGAGCTGTTTTTT. Full variable domain (missing parts from reference TRBV11-1 and TRBJ2-2): EAEVAQSPRYKITEKSQAVAFWCDPISGHATLYWYRQILGQGPELLVQFQDESVVDDSQLPKDRFSAERLKGVDSTLKIQPAELGDSAMYLCASSDGTASNTGELFFGEGSRLTVL.

V is TRBV5-1 and J is TRBJ2-1; 11 positions agree with TRBD2. This CDR3 spans 15 amino acids. The ends lost 3 bases at V and 9 bases at J; junction bases unmatched: 8. The germline V gene encodes CDR1 SGHRS and CDR2 YFSETQ. The CDR3 sequence: CASSSQTSGDFEQFF. In nucleotides, the CDR3 is TGCGCCAGCAGCTCACAGACTAGCGGGGACTTTGAGCAGTTCTTC.

The genes are TRBV4-1 and TRBJ1-5; D might be TRBD1 (5 bases). The ends were cut back, 4 bases at V and 3 bases at J, with 13 bases in the middle. Germline lookup yields CDR1 MGHRA and CDR2 YSYEKL. The CDR3 consists of 15 residues. The CDR3 DNA sequence: TGCGCCAGCAGCCCGGGAGGAGGGGACAATCAGCCCCAGCATTTT. Its translation is CASSPGGGDNQPQHF.

V and J are TRBV7-9 and TRBJ2-2; 9 bases are shared with TRBD1. J was trimmed by 2 bases and V by 3 bases; bases with no gene match: 13. Germline V CDR1 and CDR2: SEHNR, FQNEAQ (reference sequence). The CDR3 runs to 19 residues. Written as DNA, the CDR3 is TGTGCCAGCAGCTTCCCAAATCTCCCGGGACAGGGAAACACCGGGGAGCTGTTTTTT. Its protein is CASSFPNLPGQGNTGELFF.

This clone was recorded only once. This rearrangement joins TRBV19 to TRBJ2-4, with 9 bases fitting TRBD1. The CDR3 is 17 amino acids. The ends lost 1 base at V and 0 bases at J; junction bases unmatched: 4. Germline CDR1 is LNHDA and CDR2 is SQIVND (reference sequence). CDR3 nucleotides: TGTGCCAGTAGTATAGGGGGGACAGGGATAGCCAAAAACATTCAGTACTTC. Translating it yields CASSIGGTGIAKNIQYF.

The rearrangement uses TRBV7-8 and TRBJ2-1; TRBD2 matches at 8 bases. This CDR3 is 16 amino acids long. Germline trimming cut 2 bases from V and 11 bases from J; bases unmatched to any gene: 14. In germline, CDR1 is SGHVS, CDR2 FQNEAQ. The CDR3 reads CASSLYPGGGQQQQFF. The CDR3 DNA follows: TGTGCCAGCAGCTTATACCCCGGCGGGGGGCAACAGCAGCAGTTCTTC. Filled out from reference TRBV7-8 and TRBJ2-1, the complete variable domain reads GAGVSQSPRYKVAKRGQDVALRCDPISGHVSLFWYQQALGQGPEFLTYFQNEAQLDKSGLPSDRFFAERPEGSVSTLKIQRTQQEDSAVYLCASSLYPGGGQQQQFFGPGTRLTVL.

V gene TRBV27 combines with J gene TRBJ1-5; 12 positions match TRBD1. The V and J ends lost 1 base and 5 bases, in that order; junction bases with no gene match: 3. CDR1 MNHEY and CDR2 SMNVEV come from the germline V gene (reference sequence). The CDR3 is 16 amino acids. Here the CDR3 reads CASSLWGQGADQPQHF. In DNA form, the CDR3 reads TGTGCCAGCAGTTTATGGGGACAGGGGGCTGATCAGCCCCAGCATTTT.

The gene calls are TRBV2 and TRBJ1-2, with 9 bases identical to TRBD1. The germline V gene has CDR1 SNHLY and CDR2 FYNNEI. Unmatched junction bases numbered 3, after V lost 5 bases and J lost 5 bases. The CDR3 length is 13 residues. The CDR3 protein is CASSYRGPYGYTF. CDR3 bases: TGTGCCAGCAGTTACAGGGGGCCTTATGGCTACACCTTC. The variable domain in full, with the rest retrieved from reference TRBV2 and TRBJ1-2, is EPEVTQTPSHQVTQMGQEVILRCVPISNHLYFYWYRQILGQKVEFLVSFYNNEISEKSEIFDDQFSVERPDGSNFTLKIRSTKLEDSAMYFCASSYRGPYGYTFGSGTRLTVV.

The chain joins TRBV6-5 to TRBJ1-1; the match to TRBD1 covers 8 bases. The V gene's germline CDR1 is MNHEY and CDR2 SVGAGI. After removal of 6 bases from V and 11 bases from J, the junction contained 8 bases not matched to a gene. CDR3 size: 12 residues. The CDR3 nucleotides read TGTGCCAGCAGCATCGGGACAGGCCATGCTTTCTTT. Translating it yields CASSIGTGHAFF.

This chain joins TRBV6-5 and TRBJ1-1; TRBD1 is a possible D gene (5 bases). The CDR3 sequence is 13 residues long. Germline assignment: CDR1 MNHEY and CDR2 SVGAGI. Trimming pared 6 bases from V and 10 bases from J, leaving 18 bases between. The CDR3: CASRGDWGGVAFF. The CDR3 DNA follows: TGTGCCAGCAGGGGAGACTGGGGAGGGGTAGCTTTCTTT.

The chain employs TRBV5-4 and TRBJ2-5, with a tentative D call TRBD1 (6 bases). Deletions cut 7 bases from V and 4 bases from J, with 20 bases between. In germline, CDR1 is SGHNT, CDR2 YYREEE (reference sequence). This CDR3 comprises 15 residues. This CDR3 reads CASGGYREKIETQYF. The CDR3 coding sequence is TGTGCCAGCGGGGGCTACAGGGAGAAGATAGAGACCCAGTACTTC. Combining the CDR3 with reference TRBV5-4 and TRBJ2-5 gives the whole variable domain ETGVTQSPTHLIKTRGQQVTLRCSSQSGHNTVSWYQQALGQGPQFIFQYYREEENGRGNFPPRFSGLQFPNYSSELNVNALELDDSALYLCASGGYREKIETQYFGPGTRLLVL.

This chain links TRBV7-8 with TRBJ2-1; 8 positions match TRBD1. With 2 bases clipped from V and 5 bases from J, the junction kept 2 bases outside the gene matches. Germline CDR1 is SGHVS and CDR2 is FQNEAQ. The CDR3 consists of 14 residues. The CDR3 DNA follows: TGTGCCAGCAGCTTACAGGGGGCCCACAATGAGCAGTTCTTC. This gives the protein CASSLQGAHNEQFF.